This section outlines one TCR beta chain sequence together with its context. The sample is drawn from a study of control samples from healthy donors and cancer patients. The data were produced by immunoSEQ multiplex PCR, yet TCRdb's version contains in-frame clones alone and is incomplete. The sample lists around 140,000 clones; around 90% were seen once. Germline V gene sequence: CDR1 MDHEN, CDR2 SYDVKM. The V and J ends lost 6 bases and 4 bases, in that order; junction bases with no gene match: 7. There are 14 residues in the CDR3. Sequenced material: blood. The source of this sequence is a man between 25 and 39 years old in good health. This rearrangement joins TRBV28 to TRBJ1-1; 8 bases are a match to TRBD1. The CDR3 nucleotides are TGTGCCAGCAGCTACAGGGGGATCGGCACTGAAGCTTTCTTT. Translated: CASSYRGIGTEAFF.